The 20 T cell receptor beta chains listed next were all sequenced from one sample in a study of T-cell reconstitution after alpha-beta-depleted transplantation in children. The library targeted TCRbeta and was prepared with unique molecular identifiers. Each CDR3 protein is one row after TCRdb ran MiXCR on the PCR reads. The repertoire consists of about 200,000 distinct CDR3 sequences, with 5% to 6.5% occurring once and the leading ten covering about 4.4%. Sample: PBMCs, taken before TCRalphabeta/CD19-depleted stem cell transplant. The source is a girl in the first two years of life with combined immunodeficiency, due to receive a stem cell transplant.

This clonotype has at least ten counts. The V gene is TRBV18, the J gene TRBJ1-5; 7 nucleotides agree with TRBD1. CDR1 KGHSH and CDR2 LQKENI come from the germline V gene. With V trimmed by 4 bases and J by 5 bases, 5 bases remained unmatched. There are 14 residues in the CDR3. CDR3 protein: CASSQGAGDQPQHF. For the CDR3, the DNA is TGTGCCAGCTCACAGGGGGCAGGCGATCAGCCCCAGCATTTT.

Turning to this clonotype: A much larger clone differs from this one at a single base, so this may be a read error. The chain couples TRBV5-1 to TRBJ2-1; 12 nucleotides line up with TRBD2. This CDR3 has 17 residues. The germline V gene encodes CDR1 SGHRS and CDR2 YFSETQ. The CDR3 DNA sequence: TGCGCCAACAGCCAATCTAGCGGGAGGGCCATGAGGGATGAGCAGTTCTTC. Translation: CANSQSSGRAMRDEQFF.

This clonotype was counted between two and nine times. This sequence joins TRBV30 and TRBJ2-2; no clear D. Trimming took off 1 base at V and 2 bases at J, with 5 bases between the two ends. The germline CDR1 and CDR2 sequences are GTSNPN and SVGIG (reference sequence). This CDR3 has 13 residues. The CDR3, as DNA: TGTGCCTGGAGTGAAGCAAACACCGGGGAGCTGTTTTTT. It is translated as CAWSEANTGELFF.

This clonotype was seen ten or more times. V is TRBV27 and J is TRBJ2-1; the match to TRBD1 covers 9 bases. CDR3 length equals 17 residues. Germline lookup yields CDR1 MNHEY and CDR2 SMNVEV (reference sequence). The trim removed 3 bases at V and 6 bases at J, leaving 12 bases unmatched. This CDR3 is CASSFLGQGGVGNEQFF. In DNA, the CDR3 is TGTGCCAGCAGTTTTCTGGGACAGGGAGGTGTGGGCAATGAGCAGTTCTTC.

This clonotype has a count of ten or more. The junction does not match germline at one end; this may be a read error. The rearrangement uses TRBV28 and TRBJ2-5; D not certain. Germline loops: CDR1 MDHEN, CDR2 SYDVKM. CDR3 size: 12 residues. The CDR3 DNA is TGTGCCAGCAGTTCCAACCACGAGACCCAGTACTTC. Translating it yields CASSSNHETQYF.

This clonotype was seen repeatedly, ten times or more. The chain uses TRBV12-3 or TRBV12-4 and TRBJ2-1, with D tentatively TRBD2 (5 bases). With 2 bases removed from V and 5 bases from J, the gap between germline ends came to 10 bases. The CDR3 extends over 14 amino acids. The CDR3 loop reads CASSLIREHNEQFF. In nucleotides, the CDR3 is TGTGCCAGCAGTTTAATCCGGGAACACAATGAGCAGTTCTTC.

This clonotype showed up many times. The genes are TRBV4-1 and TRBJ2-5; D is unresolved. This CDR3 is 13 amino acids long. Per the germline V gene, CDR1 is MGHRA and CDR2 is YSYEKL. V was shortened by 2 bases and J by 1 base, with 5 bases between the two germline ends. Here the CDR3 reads CASSQHLQETQYF. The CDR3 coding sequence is TGCGCCAGCAGCCAACACCTCCAAGAGACCCAGTACTTC.

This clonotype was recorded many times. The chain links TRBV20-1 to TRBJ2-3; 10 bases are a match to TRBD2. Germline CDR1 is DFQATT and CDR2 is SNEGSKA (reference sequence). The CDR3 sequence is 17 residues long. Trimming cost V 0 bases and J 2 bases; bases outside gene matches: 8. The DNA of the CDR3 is TGCAGTGCTAGAGACCCAGCGGGGGGGTCTCCCACAGATACGCAGTATTTT. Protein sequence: CSARDPAGGSPTDTQYF.

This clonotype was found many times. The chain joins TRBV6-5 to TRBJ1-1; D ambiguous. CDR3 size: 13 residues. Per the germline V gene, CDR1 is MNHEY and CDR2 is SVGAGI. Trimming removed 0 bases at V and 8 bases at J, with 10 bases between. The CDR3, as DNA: TGTGCCAGCAGTTACTCGATGGTGGGGGAAGCTTTCTTT. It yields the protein CASSYSMVGEAFF.

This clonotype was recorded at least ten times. CDR3 sequence reads: CSVKGTGSSYEQYF. The CDR3 nucleotides are TGCAGCGTTAAGGGGACAGGGTCCTCCTACGAGCAGTACTTC. The rearrangement uses TRBV29-1 and TRBJ2-7; 9 nucleotides align to TRBD1. In germline, CDR1 is SQVTM, CDR2 ANQGSEA. There are 14 residues in the CDR3. V shed 5 bases and J 0 bases; nucleotides not matched to a gene: 5.

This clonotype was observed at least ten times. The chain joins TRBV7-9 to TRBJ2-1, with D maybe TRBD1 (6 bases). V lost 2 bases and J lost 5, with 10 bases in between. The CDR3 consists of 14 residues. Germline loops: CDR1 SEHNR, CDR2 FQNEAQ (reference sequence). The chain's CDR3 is CASSLTGRDNEQFF. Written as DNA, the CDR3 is TGTGCCAGCAGCTTAACAGGGCGGGACAATGAGCAGTTCTTC. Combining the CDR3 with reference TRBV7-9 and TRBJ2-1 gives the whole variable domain DTGVSQNPRHKITKRGQNVTFRCDPISEHNRLYWYRQTLGQGPEFLTYFQNEAQLEKSRLLSDRFSAERPKGSFSTLEIQRTEQGDSAMYLCASSLTGRDNEQFFGPGTRLTVL.

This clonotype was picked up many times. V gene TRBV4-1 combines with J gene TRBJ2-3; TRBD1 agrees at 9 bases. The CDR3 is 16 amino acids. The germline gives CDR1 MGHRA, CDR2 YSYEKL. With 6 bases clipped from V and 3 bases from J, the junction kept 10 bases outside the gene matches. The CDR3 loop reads CASSRDGTGRTDTQYF. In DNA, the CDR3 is TGCGCCAGCAGTCGTGACGGGACAGGGAGGACAGATACGCAGTATTTT.

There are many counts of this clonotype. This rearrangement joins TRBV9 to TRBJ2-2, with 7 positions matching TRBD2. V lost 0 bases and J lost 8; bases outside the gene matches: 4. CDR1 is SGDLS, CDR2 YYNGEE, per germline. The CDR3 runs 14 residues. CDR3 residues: CASSVEEAGGELFF. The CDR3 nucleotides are TGTGCCAGCAGCGTAGAAGAAGCGGGAGGGGAGCTGTTTTTT.

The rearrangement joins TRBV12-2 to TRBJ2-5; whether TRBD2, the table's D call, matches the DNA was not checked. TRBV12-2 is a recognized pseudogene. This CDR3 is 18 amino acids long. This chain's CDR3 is CASPAIGLAGAPQETQYF. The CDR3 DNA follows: TGTGCAAGTCCGGCCATCGGGCTAGCGGGGGCTCCACAAGAGACCCAGTACTTC.

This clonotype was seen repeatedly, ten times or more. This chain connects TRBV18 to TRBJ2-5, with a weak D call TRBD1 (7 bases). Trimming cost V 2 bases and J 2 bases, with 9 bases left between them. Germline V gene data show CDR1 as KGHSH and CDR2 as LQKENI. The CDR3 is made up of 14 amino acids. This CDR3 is CASSPAGQQETQYF. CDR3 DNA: TGTGCCAGCTCACCAGCGGGACAGCAAGAGACCCAGTACTTC.

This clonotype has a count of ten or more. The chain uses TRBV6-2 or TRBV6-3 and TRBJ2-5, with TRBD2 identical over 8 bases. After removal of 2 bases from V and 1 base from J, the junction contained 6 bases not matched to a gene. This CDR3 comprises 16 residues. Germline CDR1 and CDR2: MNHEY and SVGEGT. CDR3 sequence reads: CASSYLSGAPQETQYF. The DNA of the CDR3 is TGTGCCAGCAGTTACCTTAGCGGGGCGCCCCAAGAGACCCAGTACTTC.

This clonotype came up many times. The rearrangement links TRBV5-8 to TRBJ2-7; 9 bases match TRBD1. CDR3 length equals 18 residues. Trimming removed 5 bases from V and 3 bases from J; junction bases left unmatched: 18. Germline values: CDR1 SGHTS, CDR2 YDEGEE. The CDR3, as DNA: TGTGCCAGCAGTTTTTTACCCTCCGGGACAGGGCTTTACTACGAGCAGTACTTC. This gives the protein CASSFLPSGTGLYYEQYF.

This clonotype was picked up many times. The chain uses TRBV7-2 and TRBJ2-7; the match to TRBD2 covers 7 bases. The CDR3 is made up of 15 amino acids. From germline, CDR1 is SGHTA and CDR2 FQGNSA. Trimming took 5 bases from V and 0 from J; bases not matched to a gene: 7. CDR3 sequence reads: CASSATSAASYEQYF. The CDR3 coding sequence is TGTGCCAGCAGCGCCACTAGCGCAGCCTCCTACGAGCAGTACTTC.

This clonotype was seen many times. CDR3 bases: TGTGCCAGCAGCTTAGTGGGACTAGCGCACGAGCAGTTCTTC. It yields the protein CASSLVGLAHEQFF. This chain connects TRBV7-3 to TRBJ2-1, with 10 bases matching TRBD2. Germline CDR1 SGHTA, CDR2 FQGTGA. The CDR3 covers 14 residues. Trimming removed 2 bases from V and 10 bases from J; junction bases left unmatched: 5.

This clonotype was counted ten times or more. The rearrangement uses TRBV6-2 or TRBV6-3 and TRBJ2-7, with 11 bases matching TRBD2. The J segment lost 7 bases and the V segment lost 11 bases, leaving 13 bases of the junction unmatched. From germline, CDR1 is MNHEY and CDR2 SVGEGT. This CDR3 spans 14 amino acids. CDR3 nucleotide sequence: TGTGCCGGCCAGACTAGCGGGACCCTCGGAGAGCAGTACTTC. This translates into CAGQTSGTLGEQYF.